This T cell receptor (beta chain) was obtained from a study of cytomegalovirus exposure and HLA in healthy donors. A multiplex PCR was run with 60 Vbeta primers and 13 Jbeta primers. Clones were sequenced by immunoSEQ multiplex PCR, and TCRdb holds only the in-frame ones, with some missing. Here the sample spans under 200,000 clones, around four fifths being singletons. Germline V gene lookup returns CDR1 SGHNT and CDR2 YYREEE (reference sequence). Trimming removed 0 bases at V and 1 base at J, with 10 bases between. The CDR3 spans 16 residues. This clonotype was sampled from a woman in her forties or fifties in good health and CMV-seropositive. Material: PBMCs. This rearrangement joins TRBV5-4 to TRBJ2-2; TRBD1 might be the D (6 bases). The CDR3 bases are TGTGCCAGCAGCTTGGGTGGGGGCATGAACACCGGGGAGCTGTTTTTT. Protein product: CASSLGGGMNTGELFF.